This is a list of T cell receptor beta chains from one sample in a study of T-cell memory formation after mild COVID-19. From the 5' RACE reads, TCRdb called clonotypes with MiXCR, one entry per CDR3 protein. The sample includes about 110,000 distinct CDR3 sequences, 15% to 20% of them seen just once. The sample was PBMCs or a T cell subset sorted from them (not recorded which). Receptors originate from a man younger than 35 who had mild COVID-19 (a few samples of this study predate the infection). Cell type and time point are not known. CDR3s include the opening cysteine and the closing phenylalanine or tryptophan. D genes are given only for firm matches. Not all rows give a size; the values are once, few, many and, for expanded clones, a class.

TGTGCCAGTAGTGGGTCTCGGTACGAGCAGTACTTC	CASSGSRYEQYF	TRBJ2-7	TRBV19	few	.
TGTGCCAGCAGTAACCGGGACAGGGGGGTTGAGACCCAGTACTTC	CASSNRDRGVETQYF	TRBJ2-5	TRBV2	many	TRBD1
TGCAGCGTTGCCGGGGGGCGAGATACGCAGTATTTT	CSVAGGRDTQYF	TRBJ2-3	TRBV29-1	few	.
TGTGCCAGCAGCCAAGCCCCTGCATCGCAGTATTTT	CASSQAPASQYF	TRBJ2-3	TRBV3-1	.	.
TGTGCCAGCAGTTACACACAAGCGGGGGCCGGTTACAATGAGCAGTTCTTC	CASSYTQAGAGYNEQFF	TRBJ2-1	TRBV6-5	.	TRBD2
TGCGCCAGCAGCCAGACCGGACAGGGGAATTCACCCCTCCACTTT	CASSQTGQGNSPLHF	TRBJ1-6	TRBV4-1	.	TRBD1
TGTGCCAGCAGCGCAAGAATAGACAGCACTGAAGCTTTCTTT	CASSARIDSTEAFF	TRBJ1-1	TRBV9	.	.
TGCAGTGCTAGGGCGGCCGGTGGGGTAGGAGAGACCCAGTACTTC	CSARAAGGVGETQYF	TRBJ2-5	TRBV20-1	few	.
TGTGCCAGCAGCGTAGCACAGGGGCTCGGTGAAAAACTGTTTTTT	CASSVAQGLGEKLFF	TRBJ1-4	TRBV9	many	TRBD1
TGTGCCAGCAGGGAAGGGGGCTCTGGAAACACCATATATTTT	CASREGGSGNTIYF	TRBJ1-3	TRBV27	once	.
TGTGCCAGCAGCTTAGCTCAGGTCGGCGAAAAACTGTTTTTT	CASSLAQVGEKLFF	TRBJ1-4	TRBV7-2	.	.
TGTGCCAGCAGCTTCGGGACACCCAACACCGGGGAGCTGTTTTTT	CASSFGTPNTGELFF	TRBJ2-2	TRBV7-9	.	.
TGTGCCAGCAGCCTACGGGGACTTCAAGCCTACGAGCAGTACTTC	CASSLRGLQAYEQYF	TRBJ2-7	TRBV7-9	few	.
TGTGCCAGCAGCGTAGGGCCGGGACAGATGGAGACCCAGTACTTC	CASSVGPGQMETQYF	TRBJ2-5	TRBV9	few	TRBD1
TGTGCCAGCAGTTGGGTGGTTATGGAGACCCAGTACTTC	CASSWVVMETQYF	TRBJ2-5	TRBV6-2/TRBV6-3	few	.
TGTGCCAGCAGCCAAATTTCCCCCGGGCTAGCTTACAATGAGCAGTTCTTC	CASSQISPGLAYNEQFF	TRBJ2-1	TRBV3-1	.	.
TGTGCCAGCTCAAAATGGGGACAGGGGGAGAACGAGCAGTACTTC	CASSKWGQGENEQYF	TRBJ2-7	TRBV18	few	TRBD1
TGTGCCAGCAGCTTACGGGGGGCTCTGGGTGAGCAGTTCTTC	CASSLRGALGEQFF	TRBJ2-1	TRBV7-9	once	.
TGCAGTGCTAGGTCGGACAGAAAGGAATATGGCTACACCTTC	CSARSDRKEYGYTF	TRBJ1-2	TRBV20-1	.	.
TGCGCCAGCAGCACTACTAGCAGAGATACGCAGTATTTT	CASSTTSRDTQYF	TRBJ2-3	TRBV10-1	many	.
TGTGCCAGCAGCTTAGTAGCGGAGTCTGGAAACACCATATATTTT	CASSLVAESGNTIYF	TRBJ1-3	TRBV7-2	.	.
TGTGCCAGCAGCTTAGGTCGGGACAGTCCTCCCCATTTT	CASSLGRDSPPHF	TRBJ2-3	TRBV7-9	many	TRBD1
TGCGCCAGCAGCGGGGGCAGCACAGATACGCAGTATTTT	CASSGGSTDTQYF	TRBJ2-3	TRBV5-1	.	.
TGTGCCAGCGCGGAACAGGGGAGACGAAACACTGAAGCTTTCTTT	CASAEQGRRNTEAFF	TRBJ1-1	TRBV7-9	few	TRBD1
TGTGCTAGCAGCTTAGAAGCGGACTCAAGGGTGACCCAGTACTTC	CASSLEADSRVTQYF	TRBJ2-5	TRBV7-7	.	.
TGCGCCAGCAGCTTGTGGGAGGATGAGCAGTTCTTC	CASSLWEDEQFF	TRBJ2-1	TRBV5-1	.	.
TGTGCCAGCAGTTACTCATCCAGGGTCGGGGAGCTGTTTTTT	CASSYSSRVGELFF	TRBJ2-2	TRBV6-2/TRBV6-3	.	.
TGTGCCAGCAGTTCGGACAGGTTCAATCAGCCCCAGCATTTT	CASSSDRFNQPQHF	TRBJ1-5	TRBV7-2	.	TRBD1
TGCAGCGTTGTGGCAGACTATGGCTACACCTTC	CSVVADYGYTF	TRBJ1-2	TRBV29-1	.	.
TGTGCCAGCAGCCAAGTTGGGCAGGGAGAGGAGACCCAGTACTTC	CASSQVGQGEETQYF	TRBJ2-5	TRBV4-2	few	.
TGCGCCAGCAGCTGGGGGGACAGACTAGGGCGGGAGACCCAGTACTTC	CASSWGDRLGRETQYF	TRBJ2-5	TRBV5-1	few	.
TGTGCCAGCAGCCCGTACGGTGAGACCCAGTACTTC	CASSPYGETQYF	TRBJ2-5	TRBV7-8	.	.
TGTGCCAGCAGTTTCCGCCGGGACAGGAGTTACAATGAGCAGTTCTTC	CASSFRRDRSYNEQFF	TRBJ2-1	TRBV27	few	TRBD1
TGTGCCAGCAGCTTTCTAGCAGGTCCCTACGAGCAGTACTTC	CASSFLAGPYEQYF	TRBJ2-7	TRBV7-2	.	.
TGCAGTGCTAGACATGGACTCTCAACAGATACGCAGTATTTT	CSARHGLSTDTQYF	TRBJ2-3	TRBV20-1	few	.
TGTGCCAGCAGTTATTTGGGTGAAGCTTTCTTT	CASSYLGEAFF	TRBJ1-1	TRBV6-6	.	.
TGTGCCAGCAGCTGGGACAGGGGGTCCTATGGCTACACCTTC	CASSWDRGSYGYTF	TRBJ1-2	TRBV7-2	.	TRBD1
TGTGCCAGCAGCGTAGGGGTTGGCTCCGGCTACACCTTC	CASSVGVGSGYTF	TRBJ1-2	TRBV9	few	.
TGTGCCAGCAGCAGGGTTGAGAATCAGCCCCAGCATTTT	CASSRVENQPQHF	TRBJ1-5	TRBV7-9	few	.
TGTGCCGGGACGGGGGGGCAGGGAGATACGCAGTATTTT	CAGTGGQGDTQYF	TRBJ2-3	TRBV7-2	few	TRBD2
TGTGCCAGCTCACCGGAGGGTACCGTGAACTATTCACCCCTCCACTTT	CASSPEGTVNYSPLHF	TRBJ1-6	TRBV18	few	.